One sample yielded the 20 T cell receptor beta chains listed below, sequenced in a study of T cells in localized non-small cell lung cancer. Sequenced by immunoSEQ multiplex PCR; TCRdb stores in-frame clones only, minus some. In the table there are 35,000 or so clones, about 90% of which are singletons. The sequences come from peripheral blood, collected before any cancer treatment. The receptors derive from a man between 40 and 69 years old with stage I lung adenocarcinoma.

The chain employs TRBV7-6 and TRBJ1-1; the match to TRBD1 covers 7 bases. V shed 4 bases and J 0 bases; nucleotides not matched to a gene: 5. The CDR3 contains 15 residues. Germline V CDR1 and CDR2: SGHVS, FNYEAQ. The CDR3 region is CASSSGGEMNTEAFF. The CDR3 bases are TGTGCCAGCAGCTCAGGGGGAGAAATGAACACTGAAGCTTTCTTT.

The rearrangement joins TRBV12-5 to TRBJ2-1; the D is unclear. Between the trimmed V and J ends, which lost 1 base and 6 bases, there was a span of 1 base. The CDR3 consists of 11 residues. CDR1 is LGHNT and CDR2 is FRNRAP in the germline V gene. CDR3 protein: CASGLANEQFF. The CDR3 coding sequence is TGTGCTAGTGGTTTGGCCAATGAGCAGTTCTTC.

Within the sample, this clone is large (0.1 to 1%). The chain uses TRBV27 and TRBJ1-2; 7 positions agree with TRBD1. J lost 2 bases, V lost 1 base, and 7 bases had no gene match. The CDR3 totals 16 residues. Germline lookup yields CDR1 MNHEY and CDR2 SMNVEV (reference sequence). The CDR3, as DNA: TGTGCCAGCAGTTTATTCTTCGGGACAGACAACTATGGCTACACCTTC. Protein: CASSLFFGTDNYGYTF.

This clone is a singleton in its sample. This chain connects TRBV5-5 to TRBJ1-5; D remains ambiguous. This CDR3 contains 15 residues. Germline V gene sequence: CDR1 SGHKS, CDR2 YYEKEE (reference sequence). Trimming stripped 0 bases from V and 7 bases from J, with 14 bases between. The CDR3: CASSLALGLGQPQHF. The CDR3 DNA sequence: TGTGCCAGCAGCTTGGCCTTAGGATTGGGACAGCCCCAGCATTTT.

The chain employs TRBV30 and TRBJ1-5; D remains unclear. CDR1 GTSNPN and CDR2 SVGIG come from the germline V gene (reference sequence). The CDR3 sequence is 17 residues long. Trimming removed 0 bases at V and 1 base at J, with 16 bases between. In DNA form, the CDR3 reads TGTGCCTGGAGTGTCAAGGGATCCCGTTGGAGCAATCAGCCCCAGCATTTT. Translation gives CAWSVKGSRWSNQPQHF.

The table lists this clone with a count of one. CDR3 nucleotides: TGTGCCAGCAGCCCAAGAGGGCAGGGGAGGACAGATACGCAGTATTTT. Translating it yields CASSPRGQGRTDTQYF. The chain links TRBV7-2 to TRBJ2-3; D tentatively reads TRBD1 or TRBD2 (6 bases each). The CDR3 is 16 amino acids. V was cut by 5 bases and J by 3 bases, with 18 bases left in between. Germline CDR1 reads SGHTA; CDR2 reads FQGNSA. Using reference TRBV7-2 and TRBJ2-3 for the parts outside the CDR3, the full variable domain is GAGVSQSPSNKVTEKGKDVELRCDPISGHTALYWYRQSLGQGLEFLIYFQGNSAPDKSGLPSDRFSAERTGGSVSTLTIQRTQQEDSAVYLCASSPRGQGRTDTQYFGPGTRLTVL.

The gene calls are TRBV5-1 and TRBJ2-7; D ambiguous. Germline loops: CDR1 SGHRS, CDR2 YFSETQ. This CDR3 is 12 amino acids long. V was shortened by 1 base and J by 3 bases, with 5 bases between the two germline ends. This CDR3 is CASSLPSYEQYF. The CDR3 bases are TGCGCCAGCAGCTTGCCAAGCTACGAGCAGTACTTC.

V is TRBV12-5 and J is TRBJ2-1; no clear D gene. V lost 10 bases and J lost 0, with 10 bases in between. Germline CDR1 is LGHNT and CDR2 is FRNRAP. The CDR3 contains 13 residues. The CDR3 here is CAISWSSYNEQFF. The CDR3 nucleotides are TGTGCTATATCCTGGAGCTCCTACAATGAGCAGTTCTTC.

DNA of the CDR3: TGTGCCAGTAGCCGAACCGGGCTCCAGGCGGGCATTCAGTACTTC. Protein sequence: CASSRTGLQAGIQYF. V gene TRBV19 combines with J gene TRBJ2-4, with D maybe TRBD2 (5 bases). The CDR3 is 15 amino acids. Germline lookup yields CDR1 LNHDA and CDR2 SQIVND (reference sequence). Between the trimmed V and J ends, which lost 6 bases and 9 bases, there was a span of 21 bases.

V usage is TRBV7-8 and J usage is TRBJ2-3; no clear D. Trimming pared 5 bases from V and 1 base from J, leaving 4 bases between. CDR3 length equals 12 residues. Germline V gene lookup returns CDR1 SGHVS and CDR2 FQNEAQ. In DNA, the CDR3 is TGTGCCAGCAGCCCACGCACAGATACGCAGTATTTT. Its protein is CASSPRTDTQYF. The full variable domain, its missing parts supplied by reference TRBV7-8 and TRBJ2-3, is GAGVSQSPRYKVAKRGQDVALRCDPISGHVSLFWYQQALGQGPEFLTYFQNEAQLDKSGLPSDRFFAERPEGSVSTLKIQRTQQEDSAVYLCASSPRTDTQYFGPGTRLTVL.

The genes are TRBV5-1 and TRBJ1-1, with no clear D. CDR3 length: 15 amino acids. CDR1 is SGHRS, CDR2 YFSETQ, per germline. V dropped 1 base and J dropped 1 base, with 11 bases sitting between them. CDR3: CASSLSPIGNTEAFF. The CDR3 nucleotides read TGCGCCAGCAGCTTGTCACCCATCGGGAACACTGAAGCTTTCTTT.

The genes are TRBV29-1 and TRBJ1-1, with TRBD1 as a possible D gene (6 bases). Trimming pared 4 bases from V and 5 bases from J, leaving 14 bases between. This CDR3 spans 13 amino acids. Germline assignment: CDR1 SQVTM and CDR2 ANQGSEA. The CDR3 region is CSVGTAARTEAFF. In DNA form, the CDR3 reads TGCAGCGTTGGGACAGCGGCGCGGACTGAAGCTTTCTTT.

The chain carries TRBV18 and TRBJ2-4; 7 nucleotides match TRBD2. CDR1 and CDR2 (germline): KGHSH, LQKENI. This CDR3 comprises 15 residues. V shed 3 bases, J shed 2 bases, and the junction held 4 bases outside the gene matches. The CDR3 sequence is CASSPGGPPKNIQYF. The CDR3 coding sequence is TGTGCCAGCTCACCGGGAGGGCCTCCCAAAAACATTCAGTACTTC.

The J gene is TRBJ2-3, the V gene TRBV29-1; D is possibly TRBD1 (9 bases). CDR1 is SQVTM, CDR2 ANQGSEA, per germline. Trimming took 7 bases from V and 3 from J, leaving 20 bases between them. This CDR3 is 15 amino acids long. CDR3 DNA: TGCAGCGCCGGGGGGGACAGGGAAGGGACAGATACGCAGTATTTT. Protein product: CSAGGDREGTDTQYF.

The chain joins TRBV5-4 to TRBJ2-3; the D gene is possibly TRBD1 (5 bases). Trimming cost V 0 bases and J 4 bases, with 9 bases left between them. The germline gives CDR1 SGHNT, CDR2 YYREEE (reference sequence). The CDR3 spans 14 residues. Here the CDR3 reads CASSLAGSADTQYF. The CDR3 region has the DNA TGTGCCAGCAGCTTGGCAGGGTCTGCAGATACGCAGTATTTT.

The chain is built from TRBV5-5 and TRBJ1-2, with D possibly TRBD1 on 6 matching bases. This CDR3 is 16 amino acids long. V lost 3 bases and J 8 bases, leaving 23 bases between the germline ends. In germline, CDR1 is SGHKS, CDR2 YYEKEE (reference sequence). CDR3 nucleotides: TGTGCCAGCAGCTCATATTACACAGTCGGGGGCAACGGCTACACCTTC. Translating gives CASSSYYTVGGNGYTF.

The chain carries TRBV10-1 and TRBJ1-2; 9 nucleotides line up with TRBD1. V gave up 8 bases and J gave up 3 bases; unmatched junction bases: 13. CDR3 length: 16 residues. Germline V gives CDR1 WNHNN, CDR2 SYGVQD (reference sequence). The CDR3 DNA reads as TGCGCCAGCCAGGCAGAACAGGGGGCGGTGTACTATGGCTACACCTTC. Encoded protein: CASQAEQGAVYYGYTF.

The chain joins TRBV6-4 to TRBJ2-3; no reliable D call. Germline V gives CDR1 MRHNA, CDR2 SNTAGT. Trimming removed 2 bases from V and 5 bases from J, with 8 bases in between. The CDR3 extends over 13 amino acids. CDR3 in DNA: TGTGCCAGCAGTGACGGCCTAATAGATACGCAGTATTTT. This encodes CASSDGLIDTQYF.

The chain joins TRBV9 to TRBJ1-1; perhaps TRBD1 as D (6 bases). The V gene lost 0 bases and the J gene lost 8 bases, with 17 bases spanning the gap. The CDR3 has 15 amino acids. Germline CDR1 is SGDLS and CDR2 is YYNGEE. In DNA, the CDR3 is TGTGCCAGCAGCGTAGAGGACAGAGGGGGGGAAGAAGCTTTCTTT. This translates into CASSVEDRGGEEAFF.

V is TRBV18 and J is TRBJ2-6; no clear D gene. The CDR3 is made up of 14 amino acids. V was clipped by 4 bases and J by 2 bases, with 6 bases between them. Germline loops: CDR1 KGHSH, CDR2 LQKENI. CDR3 coding DNA: TGTGCCAGCTCACGGGAAACTGGGGCCAACGTCCTGACTTTC. Translating gives CASSRETGANVLTF.